This is a list of T cell receptor beta chains from one sample in a study of cytomegalovirus exposure and HLA in healthy donors. TCRdb keeps only in-frame clones here, not all; method: immunoSEQ multiplex PCR. The sample has about 36,000 clones, about 70% seen once. Sequenced input: PBMCs. The source of these receptors is a man in his thirties or forties in good health and CMV-seronegative. CDR3s include the opening cysteine and the closing phenylalanine or tryptophan. The D gene is left open where the match is weak.

>TRBJ2-3|TRBD1|TRBV4-3
CASSNRQGSDTQYF
>TRBJ1-5|TRBD1|TRBV6-5
CASRADRVSNQPQHF
>TRBJ2-1|.|TRBV29-1
CSVRAGTPGVNEQFF
>TRBJ1-2|TRBD1|TRBV6-6
CASSPRDSLYGYTF
>TRBJ2-3|TRBD2|TRBV10-1
CASSPSGRSTDTQYF
>TRBJ1-2|TRBD1|TRBV10-3
CAISERGQGHYGYTF
>TRBJ2-7|.|TRBV6-1
CASRTVTGYEQYF
>TRBJ1-1|.|TRBV29-1
CSVDHGTLNTEAFF
>TRBJ2-1|.|TRBV7-9
CASSPLVHEQFF
>TRBJ1-5|TRBD1|TRBV29-1
CSVGQGARQPQHF
>TRBJ2-5|TRBD2|TRBV5-1
CASSFAGEETQYF
>TRBJ2-7|.|TRBV19
CASSIDRTYEQYF
>TRBJ2-7|.|TRBV29-1
CSVEDRKKNYYEQYF
>TRBJ1-1|.|TRBV5-1
CASSYTINTEAFF
>TRBJ2-7|TRBD1|TRBV7-6
CASSLGQGDEQYF
>TRBJ2-2|.|TRBV6-1
CASSEVGGAGTGELFF
>TRBJ1-1|TRBD1|TRBV28
CASSTKYRGTEAFF
>TRBJ1-6|.|TRBV6-6
CASTPQSSYNSPLHF
>TRBJ2-6|TRBD1|TRBV7-9
CASSSVGTGGVLTF